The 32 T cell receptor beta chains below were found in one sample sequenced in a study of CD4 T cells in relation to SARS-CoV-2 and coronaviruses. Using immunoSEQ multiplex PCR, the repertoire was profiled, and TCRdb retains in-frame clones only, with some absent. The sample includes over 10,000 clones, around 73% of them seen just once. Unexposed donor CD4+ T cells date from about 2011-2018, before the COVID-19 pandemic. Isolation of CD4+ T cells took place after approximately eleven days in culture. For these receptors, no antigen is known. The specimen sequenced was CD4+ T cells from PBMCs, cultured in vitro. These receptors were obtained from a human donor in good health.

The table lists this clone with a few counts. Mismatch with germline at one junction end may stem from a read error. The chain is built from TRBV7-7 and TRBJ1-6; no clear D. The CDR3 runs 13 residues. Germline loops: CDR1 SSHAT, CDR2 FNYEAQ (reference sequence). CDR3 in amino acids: CASSLDKISPLHF. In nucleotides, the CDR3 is TGTGCTAGCAGCCTAGACAAGATCTCACCCCTCCACTTT.

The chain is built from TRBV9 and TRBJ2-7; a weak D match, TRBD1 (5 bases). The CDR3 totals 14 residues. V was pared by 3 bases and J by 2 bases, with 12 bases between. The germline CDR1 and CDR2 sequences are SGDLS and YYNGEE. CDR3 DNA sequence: TGTGCCAGCAGCGCCAAACAGGAGACCTACGAGCAGTACTTC. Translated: CASSAKQETYEQYF.

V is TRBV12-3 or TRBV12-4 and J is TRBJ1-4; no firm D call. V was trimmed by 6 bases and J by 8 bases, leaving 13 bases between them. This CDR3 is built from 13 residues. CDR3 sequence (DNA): TGTGCCAGCAGGGGCCAGATGGGCGAAAAACTGTTTTTT. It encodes CASRGQMGEKLFF.

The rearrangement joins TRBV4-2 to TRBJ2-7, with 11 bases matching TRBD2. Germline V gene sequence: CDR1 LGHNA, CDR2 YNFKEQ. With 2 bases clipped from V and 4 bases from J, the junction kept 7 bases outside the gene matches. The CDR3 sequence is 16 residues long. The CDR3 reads CASSQSKLAGVYEQYF. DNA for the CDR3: TGTGCCAGCAGCCAATCCAAACTAGCGGGAGTGTACGAGCAGTACTTC.

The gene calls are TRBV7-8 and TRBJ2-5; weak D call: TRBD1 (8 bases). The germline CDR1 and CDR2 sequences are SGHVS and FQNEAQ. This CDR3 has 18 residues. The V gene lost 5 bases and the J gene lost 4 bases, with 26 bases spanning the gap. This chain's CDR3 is CASSPRGGWTGTGETQYF. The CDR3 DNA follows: TGTGCCAGCAGCCCTAGGGGGGGGTGGACAGGGACGGGAGAGACCCAGTACTTC.

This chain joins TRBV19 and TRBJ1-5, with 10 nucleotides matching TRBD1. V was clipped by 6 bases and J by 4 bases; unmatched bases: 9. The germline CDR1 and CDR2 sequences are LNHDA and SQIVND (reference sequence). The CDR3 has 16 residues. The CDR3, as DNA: TGTGCCAGTAGCAAAATCCCGGGACAGGGGAATCAGCCCCAGCATTTT. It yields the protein CASSKIPGQGNQPQHF.

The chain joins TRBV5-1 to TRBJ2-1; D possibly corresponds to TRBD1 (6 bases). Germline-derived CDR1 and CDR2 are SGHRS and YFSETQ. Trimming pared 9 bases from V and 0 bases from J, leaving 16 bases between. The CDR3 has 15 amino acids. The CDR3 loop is CANLPQGNSYNEQFF. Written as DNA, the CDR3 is TGCGCCAACCTTCCCCAGGGGAACTCCTACAATGAGCAGTTCTTC. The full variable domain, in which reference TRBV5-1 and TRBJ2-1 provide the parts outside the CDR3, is KAGVTQTPRYLIKTRGQQVTLSCSPISGHRSVSWYQQTPGQGLQFLFEYFSETQRNKGNFPGRFSGRQFSNSRSEMNVSTLELGDSALYLCANLPQGNSYNEQFFGPGTRLTVL.

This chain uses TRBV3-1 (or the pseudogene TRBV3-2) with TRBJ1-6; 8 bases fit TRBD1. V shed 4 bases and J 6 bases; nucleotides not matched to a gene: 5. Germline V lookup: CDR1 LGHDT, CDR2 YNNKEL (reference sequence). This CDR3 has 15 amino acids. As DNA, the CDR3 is TGTGCCAGCAGCCCTACAGGGGGGGTTAATTCACCCCTCCACTTT. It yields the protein CASSPTGGVNSPLHF.

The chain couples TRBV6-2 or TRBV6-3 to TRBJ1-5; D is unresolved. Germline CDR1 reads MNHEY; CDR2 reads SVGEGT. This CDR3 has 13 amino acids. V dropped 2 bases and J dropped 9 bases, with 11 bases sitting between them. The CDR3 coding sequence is TGTGCCAGCAGTTACCCCGAGGGAGGGCCCCAGCATTTT. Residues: CASSYPEGGPQHF.

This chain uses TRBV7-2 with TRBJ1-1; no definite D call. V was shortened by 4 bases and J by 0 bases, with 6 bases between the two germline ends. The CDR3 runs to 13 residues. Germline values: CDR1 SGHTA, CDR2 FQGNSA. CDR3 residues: CASSSLMNTEAFF. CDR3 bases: TGTGCCAGCAGCTCCCTGATGAACACTGAAGCTTTCTTT.

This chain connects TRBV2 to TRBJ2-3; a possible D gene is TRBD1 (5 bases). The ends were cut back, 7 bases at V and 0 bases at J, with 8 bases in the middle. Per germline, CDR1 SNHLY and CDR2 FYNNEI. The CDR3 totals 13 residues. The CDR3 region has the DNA TGTGCCAGCACCGGACATAGCACAGATACGCAGTATTTT. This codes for CASTGHSTDTQYF.

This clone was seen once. The CDR3 reads CASSLSGPPNTEAFF. The CDR3 nucleotides read TGTGCCAGCAGTTTATCAGGGCCACCGAACACTGAAGCTTTCTTT. The chain combines TRBV6-5 with TRBJ1-1, with D possibly being TRBD1 (5 bases). Looked up from germline, CDR1 is MNHEY and CDR2 is SVGAGI. Trimming removed 4 bases from V and 1 base from J, with 13 bases in between. CDR3 length: 15 residues.

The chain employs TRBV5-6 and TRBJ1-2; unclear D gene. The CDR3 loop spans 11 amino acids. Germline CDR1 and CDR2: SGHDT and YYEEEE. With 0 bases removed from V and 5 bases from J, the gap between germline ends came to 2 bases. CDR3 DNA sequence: TGTGCCAGCAGCTTGGGATATGGCTACACCTTC. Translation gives CASSLGYGYTF.

DNA for the CDR3: TGTGCCAGTAGTAGAGACAGGGATGCTCAGCCCCAGCATTTT. It is translated as CASSRDRDAQPQHF. The V and J genes are TRBV19 and TRBJ1-5, with 7 bases fitting TRBD1. The CDR3 is 14 amino acids. Germline V gene data show CDR1 as LNHDA and CDR2 as SQIVND (reference sequence). Trimming at V came to 4 bases and at J to 6 bases, leaving 6 bases not matched to a gene. Based on the CDR3 plus reference TRBV19 and TRBJ1-5, the full variable domain is DGGITQSPKYLFRKEGQNVTLSCEQNLNHDAMYWYRQDPGQGLRLIYYSQIVNDFQKGDIAEGYSVSREKKESFPLTVTSAQKNPTAFYLCASSRDRDAQPQHFGDGTRLSIL.

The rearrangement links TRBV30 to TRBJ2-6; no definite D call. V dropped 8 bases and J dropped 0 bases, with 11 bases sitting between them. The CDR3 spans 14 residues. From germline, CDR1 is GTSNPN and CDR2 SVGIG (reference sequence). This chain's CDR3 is CAVDIRSGANVLTF. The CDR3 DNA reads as TGTGCCGTTGATATCCGCTCTGGGGCCAACGTCCTGACTTTC.

The CDR3 DNA is TGTGCCAGCAGCTCAATTAGTGGATCCGGTGAAAAACTGTTTTTT. Translating it yields CASSSISGSGEKLFF. V gene TRBV7-9 combines with J gene TRBJ1-4; no clear D. Germline CDR1 reads SEHNR; CDR2 reads FQNEAQ (reference sequence). The CDR3 loop spans 15 amino acids. V lost 4 bases and J lost 7, with 16 bases in between.

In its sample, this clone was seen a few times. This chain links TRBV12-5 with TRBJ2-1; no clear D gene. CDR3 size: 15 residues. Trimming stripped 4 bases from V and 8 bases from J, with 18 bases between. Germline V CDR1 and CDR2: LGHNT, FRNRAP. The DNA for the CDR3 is TGTGCTAGTGGTTCCCTCTCGGGCCTCGGCGATGAGCAGTTCTTC. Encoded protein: CASGSLSGLGDEQFF.

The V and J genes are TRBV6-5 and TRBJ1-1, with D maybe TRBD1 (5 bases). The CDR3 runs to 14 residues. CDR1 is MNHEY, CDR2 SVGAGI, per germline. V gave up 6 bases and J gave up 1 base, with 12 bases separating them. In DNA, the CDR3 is TGTGCCAGCAGCCTAGGGGTCCCGAACACTGAAGCTTTCTTT. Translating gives CASSLGVPNTEAFF.

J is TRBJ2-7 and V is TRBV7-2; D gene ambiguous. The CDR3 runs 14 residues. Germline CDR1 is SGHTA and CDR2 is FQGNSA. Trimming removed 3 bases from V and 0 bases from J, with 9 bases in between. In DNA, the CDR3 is TGTGCCAGCAGCTTGGGCCCGAGCTCCTACGAGCAGTACTTC. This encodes CASSLGPSSYEQYF. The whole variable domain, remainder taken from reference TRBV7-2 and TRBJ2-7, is GAGVSQSPSNKVTEKGKDVELRCDPISGHTALYWYRQSLGQGLEFLIYFQGNSAPDKSGLPSDRFSAERTGGSVSTLTIQRTQQEDSAVYLCASSLGPSSYEQYFGPGTRLTVT.

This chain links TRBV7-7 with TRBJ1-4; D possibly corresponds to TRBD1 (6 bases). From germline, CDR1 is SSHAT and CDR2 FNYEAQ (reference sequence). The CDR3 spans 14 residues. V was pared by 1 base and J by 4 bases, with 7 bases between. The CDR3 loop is CASSLGGGNEKLFF. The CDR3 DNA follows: TGTGCCAGCAGCTTAGGAGGGGGTAATGAAAAACTGTTTTTT.

CDR3: CASSLQGHNSPLHF. The CDR3 nucleotides are TGCGCCAGCTCCTTACAGGGGCATAATTCACCCCTCCACTTT. The chain links TRBV5-1 to TRBJ1-6, with 7 bases fitting TRBD1. CDR3 size: 14 residues. The germline V gene has CDR1 SGHRS and CDR2 YFSETQ. J gave up 5 bases and V 7 bases, and 6 bases lay outside the gene matches.

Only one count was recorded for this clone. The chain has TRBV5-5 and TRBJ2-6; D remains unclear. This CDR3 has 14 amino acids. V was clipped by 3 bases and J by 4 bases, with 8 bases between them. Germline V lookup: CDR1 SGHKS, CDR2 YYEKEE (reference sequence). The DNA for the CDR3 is TGTGCCAGCAGCTCCCCCGCCGGGGCCAACGTCCTGACTTTC. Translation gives CASSSPAGANVLTF.

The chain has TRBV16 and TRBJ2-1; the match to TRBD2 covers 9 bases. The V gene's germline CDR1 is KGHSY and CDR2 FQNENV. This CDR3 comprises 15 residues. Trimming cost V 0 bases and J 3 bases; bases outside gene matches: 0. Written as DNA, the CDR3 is TGTGCCAGCAGCCAATCTAGCGGGGGCTACAATGAGCAGTTCTTC. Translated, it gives CASSQSSGGYNEQFF.

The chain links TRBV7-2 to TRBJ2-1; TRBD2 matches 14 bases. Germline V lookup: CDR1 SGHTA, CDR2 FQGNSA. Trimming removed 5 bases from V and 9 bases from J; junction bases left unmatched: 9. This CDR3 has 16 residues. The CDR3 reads CASSLGTSGRSGEQFF. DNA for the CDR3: TGTGCCAGCAGCCTGGGGACTAGCGGGAGATCAGGTGAGCAGTTCTTC.

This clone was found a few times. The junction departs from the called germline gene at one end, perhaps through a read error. The CDR3 DNA reads TGTGCCATCAGTGGGGGCACTAGCGGGGGGGCCCAACAGACCCAGTACTTC. Translating it yields CAISGGTSGGAQQTQYF. The genes are TRBV10-3 and TRBJ2-5, with TRBD2 matching 13 bases. CDR1 is ENHRY and CDR2 is SYGVKD in the germline V gene. The CDR3 is 17 residues long.

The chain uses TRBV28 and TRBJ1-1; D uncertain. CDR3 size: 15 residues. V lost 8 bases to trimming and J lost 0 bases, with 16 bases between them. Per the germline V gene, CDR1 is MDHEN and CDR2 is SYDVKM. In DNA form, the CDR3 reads TGTGCCAGCCTAGCGATCACAAATTTGAACACTGAAGCTTTCTTT. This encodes CASLAITNLNTEAFF.

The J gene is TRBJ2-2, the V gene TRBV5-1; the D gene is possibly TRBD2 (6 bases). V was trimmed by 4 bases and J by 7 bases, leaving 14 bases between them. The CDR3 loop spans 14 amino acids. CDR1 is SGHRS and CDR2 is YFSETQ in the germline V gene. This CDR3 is CASSPTGGNGELFF. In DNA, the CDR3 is TGCGCCAGCAGCCCGACTGGGGGGAACGGGGAGCTGTTTTTT.

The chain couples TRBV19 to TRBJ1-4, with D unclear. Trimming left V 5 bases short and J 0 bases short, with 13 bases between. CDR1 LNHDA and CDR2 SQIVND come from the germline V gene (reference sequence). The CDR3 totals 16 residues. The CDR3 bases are TGTGCCAGTAGTTCTTCAGCCTATGCAACTAATGAAAAACTGTTTTTT. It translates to CASSSSAYATNEKLFF.

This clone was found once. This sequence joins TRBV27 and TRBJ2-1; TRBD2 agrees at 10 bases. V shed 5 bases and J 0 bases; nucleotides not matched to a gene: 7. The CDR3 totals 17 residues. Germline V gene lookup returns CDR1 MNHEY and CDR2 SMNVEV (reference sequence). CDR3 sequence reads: CASSATASGGSYNEQFF. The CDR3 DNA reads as TGTGCCAGCAGTGCGACTGCTAGCGGGGGCTCCTACAATGAGCAGTTCTTC.

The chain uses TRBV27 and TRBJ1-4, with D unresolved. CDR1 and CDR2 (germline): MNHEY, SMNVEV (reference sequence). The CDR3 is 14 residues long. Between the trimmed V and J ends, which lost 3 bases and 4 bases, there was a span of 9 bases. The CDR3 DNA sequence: TGTGCCAGCAGTTTTTATCGGGGTAATGAAAAACTGTTTTTT. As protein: CASSFYRGNEKLFF.

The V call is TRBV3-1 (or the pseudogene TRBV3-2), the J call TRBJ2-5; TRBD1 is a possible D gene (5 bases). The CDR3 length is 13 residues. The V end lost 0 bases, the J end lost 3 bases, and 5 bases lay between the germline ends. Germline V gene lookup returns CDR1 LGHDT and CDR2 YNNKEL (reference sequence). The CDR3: CASSQDREETQYF. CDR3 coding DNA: TGTGCCAGCAGCCAAGACAGGGAAGAGACCCAGTACTTC.

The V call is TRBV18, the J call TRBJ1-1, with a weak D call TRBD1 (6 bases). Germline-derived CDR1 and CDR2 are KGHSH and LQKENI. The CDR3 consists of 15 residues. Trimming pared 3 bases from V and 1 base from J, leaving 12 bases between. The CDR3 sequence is CASSPPGQTNTEAFF. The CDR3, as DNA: TGTGCCAGCTCACCCCCGGGACAAACGAACACTGAAGCTTTCTTT. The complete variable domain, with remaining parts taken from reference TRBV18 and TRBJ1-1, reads NAGVMQNPRHLVRRRGQEARLRCSPMKGHSHVYWYRQLPEEGLKFMVYLQKENIIDESGMPKERFSAEFPKEGPSILRIQQVVRGDSAAYFCASSPPGQTNTEAFFGQGTRLTVV.